The entry below gives a single T cell receptor (beta chain) sequence along with its context. V lost 4 bases and J lost 3; bases outside the gene matches: 5. The CDR3 runs 15 residues. Germline assignment: CDR1 SGHTA and CDR2 FQGTGA. This record comes from a study of CD8 T cells in Susac syndrome. Random hexamers were used to reverse transcribe roughly 0.5 to 1 ug of RNA. Amplification of the TCR beta CDR3 was carried out by immunoSEQ multiplex PCR, which spanned a total of 54 Vbeta and 13 Jbeta segments. One entry per CDR3 protein, called by TCRdb with MiXCR from the immunoSEQ multiplex PCR reads. This table has roughly 75,000 distinct CDR3 sequences, 93% appearing once.

The material sequenced was CD4+ T cells from PBMCs. This chain uses TRBV7-3 with TRBJ2-3, with 9 bases that match TRBD2. The TCR comes from a human donor with Susac syndrome. The CDR3 loop reads CASSWLAGRTDTQYF. CDR3 nucleotides: TGTGCCAGCAGCTGGCTAGCGGGGAGAACAGATACGCAGTATTTT.